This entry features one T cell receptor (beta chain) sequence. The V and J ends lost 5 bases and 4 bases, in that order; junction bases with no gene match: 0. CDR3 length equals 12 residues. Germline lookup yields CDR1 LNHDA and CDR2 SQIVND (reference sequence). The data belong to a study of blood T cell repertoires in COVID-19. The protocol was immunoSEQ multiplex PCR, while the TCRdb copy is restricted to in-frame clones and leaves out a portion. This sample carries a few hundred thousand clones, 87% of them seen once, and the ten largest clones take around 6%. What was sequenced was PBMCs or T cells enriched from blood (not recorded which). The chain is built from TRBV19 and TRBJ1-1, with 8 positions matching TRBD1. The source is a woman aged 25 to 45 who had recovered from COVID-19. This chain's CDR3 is CASSDRGTEAFF. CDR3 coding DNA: TGTGCCAGTAGTGACAGGGGCACTGAAGCTTTCTTT.